A single T cell receptor (beta chain) is shown here with its context. Its antigen is as yet unknown. Different DNA sequences within this sample yield the same CDR3. Method: immunoSEQ multiplex PCR; TCRdb's copy keeps in-frame clones and lacks some. The sample carries around 310,000 clones, about 90% recorded once. The treatment here: roughly 18 received Ad26.COV2.S at low or high dose, single or two shots; about five received placebo; per-sample allocation not given. After the first vaccine or placebo injection, samples were drawn on day 63. The data were taken from a study of Ad26.COV2.S vaccination and SARS-CoV-2 variants. Study-wide results and limits: Spike-specific TCR breadth ran higher among vaccine recipients than placebo recipients.

CDR3 size: 13 residues. The V gene lost 6 bases and the J gene lost 1 base, with 9 bases spanning the gap. The origin of this receptor is a person between 18 and 65 years old who received the Ad26.COV2.S COVID-19 vaccine or a placebo. The specimen was peripheral blood, collected in a trial of Ad26.COV2.S vaccine versus placebo. The gene calls are TRBV12-3 or TRBV12-4 and TRBJ1-2, with D perhaps TRBD1 (6 bases). The CDR3 sequence is CASSLGGNYGYTF. The CDR3 DNA reads as TGTGCCAGCAGCCTAGGGGGTAACTATGGCTACACCTTC.